This paragraph covers one T cell receptor (beta chain) sequence. Antigen: not known. From germline, CDR1 is LGHNA and CDR2 YSLEER. The ends were cut back, 1 base at V and 6 bases at J, with 12 bases in the middle. This CDR3 is 15 amino acids long. This entry is derived from a study of a mutant IDH1 vaccine in newly diagnosed glioma. In the study overall: Weeks 1, 3, 5, 7, 11, 15, 19 and 23 were when patients received their eight vaccinations.

Time point specified: week 23, last vaccination. Each dose of the vaccine consisted of 300 ug of mutant IDH1 20-mer peptide, with topical imiquimod. Study-wide results and limits: Vaccine-induced immune responses were detected in approximately 92% of patients.

The table came from immunoSEQ multiplex PCR; TCRdb's copy has only in-frame clones and leaves some out. In the table there are about 82,000 clones, 70% to 90% of which are singletons. The sample here was PBMCs, taken from a glioma patient whose treatment included an IDH1 peptide vaccine. This clonotype was obtained from a young man with glioma. Some clones in this sample may be carry-over from other donors' samples. This chain joins TRBV4-3 and TRBJ2-2, with D perhaps TRBD1 (5 bases). CDR3 in amino acids: CASSQGLPGSGELFF. For the CDR3, the DNA is TGCGCCAGCAGCCAAGGTCTCCCAGGGTCCGGGGAGCTGTTTTTT.